This TCR beta chain was retrieved from a study of blood T cell repertoires in COVID-19. On the study more broadly: Donors in the United States, Italy and Spain gave samples during acute or convalescent COVID-19. Sample material is recorded as cDNA or gDNA derived from T cells, B-cell-depleted T cells, or PBMCs.

Original processing methods: For nucleated cells, counts were estimated from reference gene primer amplification. Method: immunoSEQ multiplex PCR; TCRdb's copy keeps in-frame clones and lacks some. The V and J calls and clone size come from that table; D and trimming were worked out from the DNA. The sample records some 200,000 clones, roughly nine tenths being singletons. This CDR3 is 14 amino acids long. Germline loops: CDR1 KGHDR, CDR2 SFDVKD. V dropped 3 bases and J dropped 4; count of bases not matched to a gene: 2. The chain combines TRBV24-1 with TRBJ1-2; 9 positions agree with TRBD1. The sequencing sample was made of peripheral blood. This TCR was sampled from a man younger than 45 with acute or convalescent COVID-19. CDR3 in amino acids: CATSDRDRVYGYTF. For the CDR3, the DNA is TGTGCCACCAGTGATCGGGACAGGGTCTATGGCTACACCTTC.